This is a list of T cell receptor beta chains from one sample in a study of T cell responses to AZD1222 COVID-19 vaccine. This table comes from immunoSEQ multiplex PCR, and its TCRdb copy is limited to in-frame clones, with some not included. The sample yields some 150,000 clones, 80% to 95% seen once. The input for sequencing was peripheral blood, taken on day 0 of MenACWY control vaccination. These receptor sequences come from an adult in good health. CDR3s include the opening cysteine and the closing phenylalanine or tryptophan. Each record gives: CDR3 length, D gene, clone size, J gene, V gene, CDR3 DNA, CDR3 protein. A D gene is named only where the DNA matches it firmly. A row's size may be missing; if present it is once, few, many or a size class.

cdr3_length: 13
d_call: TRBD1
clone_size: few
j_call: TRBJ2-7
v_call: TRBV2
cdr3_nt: TGTGCCAGCAGTGCGGACAGGATAGTCGAGCAGTACTTC
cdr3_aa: CASSADRIVEQYF

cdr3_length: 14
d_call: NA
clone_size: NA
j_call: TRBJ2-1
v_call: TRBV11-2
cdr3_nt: TGTGCCAGCAGCTCAGTCCACAGGGTAAATGAGCAGTTCTTC
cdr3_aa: CASSSVHRVNEQFF

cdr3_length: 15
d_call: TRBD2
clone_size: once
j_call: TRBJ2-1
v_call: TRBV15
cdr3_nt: TGTGCCACCAGCACGAGGACTAGCGGGAGCTATGAGCAGTTCTTC
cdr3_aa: CATSTRTSGSYEQFF

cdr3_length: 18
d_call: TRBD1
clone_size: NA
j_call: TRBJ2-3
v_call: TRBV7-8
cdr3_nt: TGTGCCAGCAGCTGGGGACAGGGGGCCACCTTACGCACAGATACGCAGTATTTT
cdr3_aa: CASSWGQGATLRTDTQYF

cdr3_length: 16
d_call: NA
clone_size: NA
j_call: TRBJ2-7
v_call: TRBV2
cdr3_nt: TGTGCCAGCAGTGAACTACTACCAGGGACTTCTGACGAGCAGTACTTC
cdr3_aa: CASSELLPGTSDEQYF

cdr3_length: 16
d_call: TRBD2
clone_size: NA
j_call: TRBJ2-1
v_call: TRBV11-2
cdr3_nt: TGTGCCAGCAGCCGTAGCGGGAGGGACTCCTACAATGAGCAGTTCTTC
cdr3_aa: CASSRSGRDSYNEQFF

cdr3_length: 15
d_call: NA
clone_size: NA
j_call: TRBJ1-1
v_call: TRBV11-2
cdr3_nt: TGTGCCAGCAGCTTCCCCATGGGGAGACAAACTGAAGCTTTCTTT
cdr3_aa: CASSFPMGRQTEAFF

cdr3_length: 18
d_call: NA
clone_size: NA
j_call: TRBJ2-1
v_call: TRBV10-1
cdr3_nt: TGCGCCAGCAGTGAGTCGACCATCCCCCCGGGCTACTTCAATGAGCAGTTCTTC
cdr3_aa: CASSESTIPPGYFNEQFF

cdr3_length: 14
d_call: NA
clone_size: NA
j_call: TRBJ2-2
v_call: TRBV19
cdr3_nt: TGTGCCAGTAATAGGTATTCGAACACCGGGGAGCTGTTTTTT
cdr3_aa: CASNRYSNTGELFF

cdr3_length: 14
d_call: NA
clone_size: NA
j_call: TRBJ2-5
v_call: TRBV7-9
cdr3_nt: TGTGCCAGCAGCCCCTCGTACCCCCAAGAGACCCAGTACTTC
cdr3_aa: CASSPSYPQETQYF

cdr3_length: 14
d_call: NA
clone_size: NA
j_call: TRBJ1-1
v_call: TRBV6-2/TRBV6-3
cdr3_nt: TGTGCCAGCAGTTTAGGGCAGCTGAACACTGAAGCTTTCTTT
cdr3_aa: CASSLGQLNTEAFF

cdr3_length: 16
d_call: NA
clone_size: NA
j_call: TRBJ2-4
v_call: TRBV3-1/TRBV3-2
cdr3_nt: TGTGCCAGCAGGTCGTTGGGCGATTCTGTCAAAAACATTCAGTACTTC
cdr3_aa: CASRSLGDSVKNIQYF

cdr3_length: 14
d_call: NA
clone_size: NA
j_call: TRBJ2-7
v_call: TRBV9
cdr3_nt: TGTGCCAGCAGCGTAGGGGCGGTATCCTACGAGCAGTACTTC
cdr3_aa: CASSVGAVSYEQYF

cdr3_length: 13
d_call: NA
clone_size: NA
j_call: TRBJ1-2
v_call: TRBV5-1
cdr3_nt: TGCGCCAGCAGCTTGGACAGGGCAGGTGGCTACACCTTC
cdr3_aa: CASSLDRAGGYTF

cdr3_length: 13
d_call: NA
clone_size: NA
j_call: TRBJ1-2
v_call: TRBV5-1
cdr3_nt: TGCGCCAGCAGCCAACAAGATTCTTATGGCTACACCTTC
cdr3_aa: CASSQQDSYGYTF

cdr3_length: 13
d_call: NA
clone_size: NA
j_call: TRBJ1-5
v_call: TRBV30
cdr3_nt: TGTGCCTGGAGTGAATGGGGCAATCAGCCCCAGCATTTT
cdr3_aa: CAWSEWGNQPQHF

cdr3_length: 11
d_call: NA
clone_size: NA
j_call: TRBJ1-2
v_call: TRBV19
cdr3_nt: TGTGCGACCGCCTTCGGCTATGGCTACACCTTC
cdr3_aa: CATAFGYGYTF

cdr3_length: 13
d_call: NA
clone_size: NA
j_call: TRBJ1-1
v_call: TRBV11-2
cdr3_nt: TGTGCCAGCAGCGCCCTCATGAACACTGAAGCTTTCTTT
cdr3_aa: CASSALMNTEAFF

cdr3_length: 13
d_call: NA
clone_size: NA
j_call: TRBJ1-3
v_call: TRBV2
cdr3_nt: TGTGCCAGCACGAGGGTGGCTGGAAACACCATATATTTT
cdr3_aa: CASTRVAGNTIYF

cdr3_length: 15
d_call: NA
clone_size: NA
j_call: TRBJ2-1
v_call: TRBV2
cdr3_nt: TGTGCCAGGTCGCGAGGGCTAGCAAGTGGGGGTGAGCAGTTCTTC
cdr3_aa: CARSRGLASGGEQFF

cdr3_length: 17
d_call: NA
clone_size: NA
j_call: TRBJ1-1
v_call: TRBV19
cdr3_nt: TGTGCCAGTAGTATCTTTTTCATGGGGGAGGGTTTCACTGAAGCTTTCTTT
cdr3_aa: CASSIFFMGEGFTEAFF

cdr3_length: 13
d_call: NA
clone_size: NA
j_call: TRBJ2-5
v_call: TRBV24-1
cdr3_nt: TGTGCCACCAGTGATTTGCGAGGGTGGCCCCAGTACTTC
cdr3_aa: CATSDLRGWPQYF

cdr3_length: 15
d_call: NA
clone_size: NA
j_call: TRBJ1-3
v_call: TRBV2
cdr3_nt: TGTGCCAGCAGTGACCAGGGGCAGTGGGGAAACACCATATATTTT
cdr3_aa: CASSDQGQWGNTIYF

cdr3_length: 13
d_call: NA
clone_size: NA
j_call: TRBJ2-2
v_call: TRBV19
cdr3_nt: TGTGCCAGTAGTAGCGTAGTCACCGGGGAGCTGTTTTTT
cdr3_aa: CASSSVVTGELFF

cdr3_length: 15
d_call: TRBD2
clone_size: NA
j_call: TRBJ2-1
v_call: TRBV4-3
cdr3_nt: TGCGCCAGCAGCCAAGAACTAGCGGTAACAAATGAGCAGTTCTTC
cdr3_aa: CASSQELAVTNEQFF

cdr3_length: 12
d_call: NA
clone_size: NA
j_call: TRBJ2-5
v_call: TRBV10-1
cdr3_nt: TGCGCCAGCAATACAGGGCAGGAGACCCAGTACTTC
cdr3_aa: CASNTGQETQYF

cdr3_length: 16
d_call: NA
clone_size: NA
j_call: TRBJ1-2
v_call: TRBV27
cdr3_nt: TGTGCCAGCAGTTTAACCGGGGACGGCCCCCTTTATGGCTACACCTTC
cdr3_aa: CASSLTGDGPLYGYTF

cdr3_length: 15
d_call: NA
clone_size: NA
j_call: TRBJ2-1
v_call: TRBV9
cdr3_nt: TGTGCCAGCAGCGCTGCTATAGGGTCCTACAATGAGCAGTTCTTC
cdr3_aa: CASSAAIGSYNEQFF

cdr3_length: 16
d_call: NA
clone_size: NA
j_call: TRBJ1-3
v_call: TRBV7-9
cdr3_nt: TGTGCCAGCAGCTTATCATACCAAGCGAGTGGAAACACCATATATTTT
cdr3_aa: CASSLSYQASGNTIYF

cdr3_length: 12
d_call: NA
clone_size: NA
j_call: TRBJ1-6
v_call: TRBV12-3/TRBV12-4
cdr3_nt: TGTGCCAGCAGACAGGGTGATTCACCCCTCCACTTT
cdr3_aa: CASRQGDSPLHF

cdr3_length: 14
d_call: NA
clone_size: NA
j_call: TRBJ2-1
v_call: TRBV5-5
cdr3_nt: TGTGCCAGCAGGCCCGGCGGCTCCTACAATGAGCAGTTCTTC
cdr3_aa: CASRPGGSYNEQFF

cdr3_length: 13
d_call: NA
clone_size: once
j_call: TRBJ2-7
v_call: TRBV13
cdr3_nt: TGTGCCAGCAGCAACCGGGACACCTACGAGCAGTACTTC
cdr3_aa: CASSNRDTYEQYF

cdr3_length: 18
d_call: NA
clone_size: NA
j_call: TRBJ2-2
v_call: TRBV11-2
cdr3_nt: TGTGCCAGCAAGACGAAATTCAAGGGCGGCGCGAACACCGGGGAGCTGTTTTTT
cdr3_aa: CASKTKFKGGANTGELFF

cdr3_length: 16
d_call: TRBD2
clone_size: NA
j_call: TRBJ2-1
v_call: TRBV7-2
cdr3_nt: TGTGCCAGCAGCTTATTCCTAGCGGTACCCTACAATGAGCAGTTCTTC
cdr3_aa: CASSLFLAVPYNEQFF

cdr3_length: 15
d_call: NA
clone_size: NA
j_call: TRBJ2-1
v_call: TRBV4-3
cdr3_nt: TGCGCCAGCAGCCAAGATTACTCGGAGTACAATGAGCAGTTCTTC
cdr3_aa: CASSQDYSEYNEQFF

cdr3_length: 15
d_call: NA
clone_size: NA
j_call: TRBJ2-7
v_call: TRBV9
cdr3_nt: TGTGCCAGCAGCCCCCTGACAGGAGACTACTACGAGCAGTACTTC
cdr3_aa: CASSPLTGDYYEQYF

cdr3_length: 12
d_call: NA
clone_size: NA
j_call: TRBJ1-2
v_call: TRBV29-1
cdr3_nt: TGCAGCGTTGATAAGGGGCGACTTGGCTACACCTTC
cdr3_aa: CSVDKGRLGYTF

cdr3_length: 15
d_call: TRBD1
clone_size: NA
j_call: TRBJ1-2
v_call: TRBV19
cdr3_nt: TGTGCCAGTAGTTTCCCCGGGACAGGGATCTATGGCTACACCTTC
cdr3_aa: CASSFPGTGIYGYTF

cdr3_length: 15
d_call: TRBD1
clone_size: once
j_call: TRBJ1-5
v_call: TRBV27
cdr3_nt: TGTGCCAGCAGTAGGAACAGGGGGAGCAATCAGCCCCAGCATTTT
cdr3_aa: CASSRNRGSNQPQHF

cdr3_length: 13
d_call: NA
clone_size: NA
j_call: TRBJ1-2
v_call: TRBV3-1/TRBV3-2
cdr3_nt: TGTGCCAGCAGCCAAGCAGGGTTGGGTGGCTACACCTTC
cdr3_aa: CASSQAGLGGYTF

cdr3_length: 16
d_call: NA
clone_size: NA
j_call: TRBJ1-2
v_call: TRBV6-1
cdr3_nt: TGTGCCAGCAGTGATCTGGAGAGCTTAAATAACTATGGCTACACCTTC
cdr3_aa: CASSDLESLNNYGYTF

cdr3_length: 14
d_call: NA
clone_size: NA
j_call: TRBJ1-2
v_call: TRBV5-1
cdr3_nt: TGCGCCAGCAGCTCATTAAGGGACGGCTATGGCTACACCTTC
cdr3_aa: CASSSLRDGYGYTF

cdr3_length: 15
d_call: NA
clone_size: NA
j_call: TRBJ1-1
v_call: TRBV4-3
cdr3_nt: TGCGCCAGCAGCCATCTGGACGGAAGGAACACTGAAGCTTTCTTT
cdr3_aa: CASSHLDGRNTEAFF

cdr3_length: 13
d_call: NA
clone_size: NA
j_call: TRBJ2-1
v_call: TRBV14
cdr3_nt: TGTGCCAGCAGCCAAGGCTTACTCGATGAGCAGTTCTTC
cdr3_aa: CASSQGLLDEQFF

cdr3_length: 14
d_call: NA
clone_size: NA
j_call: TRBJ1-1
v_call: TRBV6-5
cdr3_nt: TGTGCCAGCACCAGACCGGGACTCTATGGTGAAGCTTTCTTT
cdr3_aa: CASTRPGLYGEAFF

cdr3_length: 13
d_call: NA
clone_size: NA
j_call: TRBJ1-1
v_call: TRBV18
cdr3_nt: TGTGCCAGCTCCGAACACACGAACACTGAAGCTTTCTTT
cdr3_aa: CASSEHTNTEAFF

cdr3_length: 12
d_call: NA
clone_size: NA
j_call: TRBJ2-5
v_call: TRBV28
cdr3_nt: TGTGCCAGCAGTCGGGGCTGGGAGACCCAGTACTTC
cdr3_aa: CASSRGWETQYF

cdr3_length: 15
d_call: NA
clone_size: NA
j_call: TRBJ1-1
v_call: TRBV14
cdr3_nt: TGTGCCAGCAGCCCTTACAGGGAGGGCAACACTGAAGCTTTCTTT
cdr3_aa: CASSPYREGNTEAFF

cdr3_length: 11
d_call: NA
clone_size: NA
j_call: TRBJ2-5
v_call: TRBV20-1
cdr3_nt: TGCAGTGCTACACACCAAGAGACCCAGTACTTC
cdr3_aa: CSATHQETQYF

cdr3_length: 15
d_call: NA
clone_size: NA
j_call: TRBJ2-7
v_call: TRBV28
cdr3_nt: TGTGCCAGCAGCTCCCCTGGGGCACTGAGCTGGGAGCAGTACTTC
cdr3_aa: CASSSPGALSWEQYF

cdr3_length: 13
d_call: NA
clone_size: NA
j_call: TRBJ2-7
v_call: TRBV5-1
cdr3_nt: TGCGCCAGCAGCTTGGACGGGTCCTACGAGCAGTACTTC
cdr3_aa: CASSLDGSYEQYF

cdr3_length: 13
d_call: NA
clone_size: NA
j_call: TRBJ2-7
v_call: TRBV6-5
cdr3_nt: TGTGCCAGCGCTGGGGACGGCCGACACGAGCAGTACTTC
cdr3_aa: CASAGDGRHEQYF

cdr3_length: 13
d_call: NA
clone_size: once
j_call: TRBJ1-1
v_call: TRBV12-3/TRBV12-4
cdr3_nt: TGTGCCAGCAGTGATGAAGTTGGGTCGGGGGCTTTCTTT
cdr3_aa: CASSDEVGSGAFF

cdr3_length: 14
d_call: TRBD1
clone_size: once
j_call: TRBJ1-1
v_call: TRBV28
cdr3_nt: TGTGCCAGCAGTGTGACAGGGGAGAACACTGAAGCTTTCTTT
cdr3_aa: CASSVTGENTEAFF

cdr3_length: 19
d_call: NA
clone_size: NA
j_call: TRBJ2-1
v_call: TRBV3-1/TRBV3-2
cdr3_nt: TGTGCCAGCAGCCAAGAATTAAGGACAGCTGGGTCAGGTATCAATGAGCAGTTCTTC
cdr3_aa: CASSQELRTAGSGINEQFF

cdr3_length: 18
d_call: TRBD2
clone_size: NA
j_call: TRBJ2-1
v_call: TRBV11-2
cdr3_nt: TGTGCCAGCAGCCCAGGGACTAGCGGGTGGGGGGCCTACAATGAGCAGTTCTTC
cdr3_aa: CASSPGTSGWGAYNEQFF

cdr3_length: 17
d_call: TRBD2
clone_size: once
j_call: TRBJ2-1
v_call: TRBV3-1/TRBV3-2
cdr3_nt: TGTGCCAGCAGCCCACAGCCCGCTAGCGGGAGGGCCAATGAGCAGTTCTTC
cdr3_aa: CASSPQPASGRANEQFF